This T cell receptor beta chain was observed in a study of human T cells and chemical hapten exposure. For the study at large: There were per-sample TCR yield variations, arising mainly from small pooled library volume differences. Study-level points and caveats: With regard to DPC sensitization, TCRs above 1 in 1000 frequency did not change.

What the library attached to individual cDNA molecules were unique molecular identifiers. Each CDR3 protein gets one entry after TCRdb re-called the RACE reads with MiXCR. The data hold under 60,000 distinct CDR3 sequences, with approximately 9.5% observed a single time. The time point here: pre-sensitization, week 0. The sample's treatment: therapeutic diphenylcyclopropenone sensitization with weekly scalp DPC. Total RNA extraction was carried out from unfractionated whole blood. Regarding this clonotype: The antigen remains undetermined.

Germline assignment: CDR1 LGHDT and CDR2 YNNKEL (reference sequence). This CDR3 is 14 amino acids long. Trimming cost V 0 bases and J 4 bases, with 7 bases left between them. The chain employs TRBV3-1 and TRBJ1-5, with D unresolved. The TCR sequence derives from a woman under 40 with alopecia areata. Some clones in this sample may be carry-over from other donors' samples. The sample was whole blood, taken in connection with sensitization to the hapten diphenylcyclopropenone (DPC). The CDR3 loop is CASSQDWGNQPQHF. CDR3 sequence (DNA): TGTGCCAGCAGCCAAGATTGGGGTAATCAGCCCCAGCATTTT.